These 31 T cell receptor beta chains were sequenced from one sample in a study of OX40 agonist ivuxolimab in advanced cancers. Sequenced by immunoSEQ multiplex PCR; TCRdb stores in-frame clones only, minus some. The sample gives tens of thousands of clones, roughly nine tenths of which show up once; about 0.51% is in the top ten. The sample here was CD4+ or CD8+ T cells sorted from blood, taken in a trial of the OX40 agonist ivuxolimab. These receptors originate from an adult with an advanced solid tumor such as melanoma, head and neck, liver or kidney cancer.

CDR3: CARPGPKFTGELFF. CDR3 DNA: TGCGCCAGACCGGGACCGAAATTCACCGGGGAGCTGTTTTTT. The rearrangement joins TRBV5-1 to TRBJ2-2, with D possibly called TRBD1 or TRBD2 (5 bases each). The germline CDR1 and CDR2 sequences are SGHRS and YFSETQ. Trimming took off 8 bases at V and 4 bases at J, with 15 bases between the two ends. The CDR3 has 14 amino acids.

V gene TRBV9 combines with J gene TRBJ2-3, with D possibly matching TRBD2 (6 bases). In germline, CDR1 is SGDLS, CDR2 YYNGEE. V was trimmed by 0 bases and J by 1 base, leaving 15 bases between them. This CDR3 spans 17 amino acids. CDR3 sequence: CASSVVSTSRGTDTQYF. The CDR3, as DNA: TGTGCCAGCAGCGTAGTTTCCACTAGCCGTGGCACAGATACGCAGTATTTT.

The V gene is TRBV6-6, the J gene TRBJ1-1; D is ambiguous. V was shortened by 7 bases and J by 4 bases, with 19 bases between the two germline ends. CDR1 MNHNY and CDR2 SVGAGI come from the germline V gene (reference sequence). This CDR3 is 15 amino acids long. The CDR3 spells CASMRKGMDGTEAFF. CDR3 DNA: TGTGCCAGCATGAGGAAAGGGATGGACGGCACTGAAGCTTTCTTT.

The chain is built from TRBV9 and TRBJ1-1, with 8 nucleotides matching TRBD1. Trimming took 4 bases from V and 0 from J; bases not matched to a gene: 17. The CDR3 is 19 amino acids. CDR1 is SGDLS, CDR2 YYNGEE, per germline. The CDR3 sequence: CASSHSTINPGQVNTEAFF. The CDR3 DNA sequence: TGTGCCAGCAGCCACTCTACGATCAACCCGGGACAGGTGAACACTGAAGCTTTCTTT.

The chain's CDR3 is CASRPRGGGETQYF. The CDR3 region has the DNA TGTGCCAGCAGACCCCGGGGGGGCGGGGAGACCCAGTACTTC. The chain combines TRBV11-1 with TRBJ2-5; TRBD2 agrees at 8 bases. The J segment lost 5 bases and the V segment lost 6 bases, leaving 8 bases of the junction unmatched. The CDR3 contains 14 residues. Per germline, CDR1 SGHAT and CDR2 FQDESV (reference sequence).

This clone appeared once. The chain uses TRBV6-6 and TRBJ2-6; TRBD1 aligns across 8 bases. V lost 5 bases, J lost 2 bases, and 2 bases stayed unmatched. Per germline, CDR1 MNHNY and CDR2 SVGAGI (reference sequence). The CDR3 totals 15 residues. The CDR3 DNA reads TGTGCCAGCAGTGCACAGGGGGCTGGGGCCAACGTCCTGACTTTC. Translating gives CASSAQGAGANVLTF.

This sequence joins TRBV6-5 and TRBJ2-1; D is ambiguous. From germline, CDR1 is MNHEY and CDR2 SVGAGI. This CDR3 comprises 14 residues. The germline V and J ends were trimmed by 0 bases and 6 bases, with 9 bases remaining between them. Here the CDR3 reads CASSYSFGSNEQFF. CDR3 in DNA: TGTGCCAGCAGTTACTCGTTCGGATCCAATGAGCAGTTCTTC.

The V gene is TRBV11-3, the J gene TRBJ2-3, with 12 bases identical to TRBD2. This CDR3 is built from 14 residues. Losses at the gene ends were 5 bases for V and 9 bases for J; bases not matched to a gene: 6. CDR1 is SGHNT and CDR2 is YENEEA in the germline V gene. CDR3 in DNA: TGTGCCAGCAGCCTTGGACTAGCGGGGAACACGCAGTATTTT. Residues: CASSLGLAGNTQYF.

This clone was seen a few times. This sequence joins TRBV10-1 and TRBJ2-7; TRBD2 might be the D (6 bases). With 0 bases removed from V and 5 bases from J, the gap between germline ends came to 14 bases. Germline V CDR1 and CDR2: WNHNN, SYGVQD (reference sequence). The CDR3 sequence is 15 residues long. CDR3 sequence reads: CASSESITGVHEQYF. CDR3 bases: TGCGCCAGCAGTGAGTCGATCACGGGGGTACACGAGCAGTACTTC.

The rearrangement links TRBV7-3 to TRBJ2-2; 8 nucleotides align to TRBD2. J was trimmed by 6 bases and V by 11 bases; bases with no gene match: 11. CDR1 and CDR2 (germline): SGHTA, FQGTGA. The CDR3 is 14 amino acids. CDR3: CASRVSGGSGELFF. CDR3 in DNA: TGTGCCTCCAGGGTCTCGGGAGGGTCCGGGGAGCTGTTTTTT.

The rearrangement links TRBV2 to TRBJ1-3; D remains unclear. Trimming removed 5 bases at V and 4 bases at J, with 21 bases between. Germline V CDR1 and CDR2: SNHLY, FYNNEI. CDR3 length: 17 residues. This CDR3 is CASSSIRDGGNGNTIYF. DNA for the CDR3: TGTGCCAGCAGTTCCATCCGCGACGGCGGTAACGGAAACACCATATATTTT.

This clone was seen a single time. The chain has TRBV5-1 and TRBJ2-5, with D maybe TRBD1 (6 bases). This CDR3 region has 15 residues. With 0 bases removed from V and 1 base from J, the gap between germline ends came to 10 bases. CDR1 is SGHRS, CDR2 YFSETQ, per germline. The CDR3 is CASSLVGTTQETQYF. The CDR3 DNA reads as TGCGCCAGCAGCTTGGTGGGGACAACCCAAGAGACCCAGTACTTC.

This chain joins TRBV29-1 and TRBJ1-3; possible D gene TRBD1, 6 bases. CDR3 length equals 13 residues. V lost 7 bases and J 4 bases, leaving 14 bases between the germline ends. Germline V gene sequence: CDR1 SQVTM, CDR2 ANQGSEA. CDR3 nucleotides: TGCAGCGCCACCCACCAGGGGGGAAACACCATATATTTT. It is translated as CSATHQGGNTIYF.

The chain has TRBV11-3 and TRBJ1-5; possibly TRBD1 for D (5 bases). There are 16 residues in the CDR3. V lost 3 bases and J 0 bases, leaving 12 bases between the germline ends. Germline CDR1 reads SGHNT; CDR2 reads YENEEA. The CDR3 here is CASSFRAWDSNQPQHF. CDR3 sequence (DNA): TGTGCCAGCAGCTTCAGGGCCTGGGATAGCAATCAGCCCCAGCATTTT.

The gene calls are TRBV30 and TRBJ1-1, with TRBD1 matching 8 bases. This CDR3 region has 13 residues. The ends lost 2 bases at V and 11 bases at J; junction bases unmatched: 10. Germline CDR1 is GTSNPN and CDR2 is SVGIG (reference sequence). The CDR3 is CAWSTDRGFLAFF. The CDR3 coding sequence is TGTGCCTGGAGTACTGACAGGGGCTTTTTGGCTTTCTTT.

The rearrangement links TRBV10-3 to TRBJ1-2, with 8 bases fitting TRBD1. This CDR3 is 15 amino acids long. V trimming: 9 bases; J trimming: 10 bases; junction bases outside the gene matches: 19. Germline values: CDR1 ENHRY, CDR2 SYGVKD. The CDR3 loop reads CAIRTGQSGLSVYTF. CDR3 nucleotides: TGTGCCATTCGGACAGGGCAATCGGGTCTTTCCGTCTACACCTTC.

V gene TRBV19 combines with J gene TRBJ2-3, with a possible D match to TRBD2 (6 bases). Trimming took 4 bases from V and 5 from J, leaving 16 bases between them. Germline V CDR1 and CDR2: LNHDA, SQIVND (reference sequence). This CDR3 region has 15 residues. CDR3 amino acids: CASSTSGPPGDTQYF. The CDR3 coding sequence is TGTGCCAGTAGTACGAGCGGGCCTCCGGGAGATACGCAGTATTTT.

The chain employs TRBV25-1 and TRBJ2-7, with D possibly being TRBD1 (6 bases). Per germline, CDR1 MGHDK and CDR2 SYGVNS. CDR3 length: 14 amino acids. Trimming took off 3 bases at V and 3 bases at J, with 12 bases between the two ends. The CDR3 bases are TGTGCCAGCAGTGACTCGGGCAGGGGCTACGAGCAGTACTTC. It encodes CASSDSGRGYEQYF.

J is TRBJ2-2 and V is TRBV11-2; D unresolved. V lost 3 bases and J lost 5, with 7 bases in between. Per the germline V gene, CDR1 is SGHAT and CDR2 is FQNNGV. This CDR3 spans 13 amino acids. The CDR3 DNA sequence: TGTGCCAGCAGCTTGACCGGTACCGGGGAGCTGTTTTTT. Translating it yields CASSLTGTGELFF.

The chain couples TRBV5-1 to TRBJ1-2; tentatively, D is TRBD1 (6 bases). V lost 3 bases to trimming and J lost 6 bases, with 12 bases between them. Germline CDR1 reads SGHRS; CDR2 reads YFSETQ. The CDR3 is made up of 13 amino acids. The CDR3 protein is CASSSEGVDGYTF. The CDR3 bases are TGCGCCAGCAGCTCGGAGGGGGTGGATGGCTACACCTTC. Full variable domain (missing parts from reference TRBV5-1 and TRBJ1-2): KAGVTQTPRYLIKTRGQQVTLSCSPISGHRSVSWYQQTPGQGLQFLFEYFSETQRNKGNFPGRFSGRQFSNSRSEMNVSTLELGDSALYLCASSSEGVDGYTFGSGTRLTVV.

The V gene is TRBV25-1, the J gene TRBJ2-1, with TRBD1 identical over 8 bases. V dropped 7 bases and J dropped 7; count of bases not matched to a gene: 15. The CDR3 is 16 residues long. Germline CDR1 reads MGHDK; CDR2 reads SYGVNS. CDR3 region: CASIPPGQGSVNEQFF. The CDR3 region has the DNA TGTGCCAGCATCCCGCCCGGACAGGGTTCTGTGAATGAGCAGTTCTTC. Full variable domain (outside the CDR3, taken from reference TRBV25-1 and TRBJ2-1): EADIYQTPRYLVIGTGKKITLECSQTMGHDKMYWYQQDPGMELHLIHYSYGVNSTEKGDLSSESTVSRIRTEHFPLTLESARPSHTSQYLCASIPPGQGSVNEQFFGPGTRLTVL.

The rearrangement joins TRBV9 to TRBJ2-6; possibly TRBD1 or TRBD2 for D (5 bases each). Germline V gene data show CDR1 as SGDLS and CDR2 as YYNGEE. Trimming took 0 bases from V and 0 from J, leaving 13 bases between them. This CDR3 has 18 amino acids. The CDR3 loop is CASSVVRDPSSGANVLTF. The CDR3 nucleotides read TGTGCCAGCAGCGTAGTCCGGGACCCAAGCTCTGGGGCCAACGTCCTGACTTTC.

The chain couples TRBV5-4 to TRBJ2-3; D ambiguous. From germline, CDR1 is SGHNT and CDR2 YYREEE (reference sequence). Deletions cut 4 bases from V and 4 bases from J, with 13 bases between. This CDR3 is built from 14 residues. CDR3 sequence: CASSPPINPDTQYF. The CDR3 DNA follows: TGTGCCAGCAGCCCACCGATTAACCCAGATACGCAGTATTTT.

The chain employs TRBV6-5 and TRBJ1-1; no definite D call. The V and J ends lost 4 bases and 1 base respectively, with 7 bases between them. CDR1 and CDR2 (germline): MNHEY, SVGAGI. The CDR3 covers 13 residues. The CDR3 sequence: CASSSTRNTEAFF. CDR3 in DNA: TGTGCCAGCAGTTCGACCCGGAACACTGAAGCTTTCTTT.

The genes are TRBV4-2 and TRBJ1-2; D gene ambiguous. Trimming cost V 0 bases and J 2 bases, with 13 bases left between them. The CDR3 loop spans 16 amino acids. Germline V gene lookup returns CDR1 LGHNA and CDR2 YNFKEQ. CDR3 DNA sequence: TGTGCCAGCAGCCAAGACGGAACTGCCGTAAACTATGGCTACACCTTC. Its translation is CASSQDGTAVNYGYTF.

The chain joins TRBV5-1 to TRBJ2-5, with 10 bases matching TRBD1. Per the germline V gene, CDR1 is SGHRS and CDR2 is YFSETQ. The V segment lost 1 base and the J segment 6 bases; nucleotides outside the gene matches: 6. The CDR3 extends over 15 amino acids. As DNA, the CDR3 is TGCGCCAGCAGCTTGTTGACAGGGGGCGAGAAGACCCAGTACTTC. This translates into CASSLLTGGEKTQYF.

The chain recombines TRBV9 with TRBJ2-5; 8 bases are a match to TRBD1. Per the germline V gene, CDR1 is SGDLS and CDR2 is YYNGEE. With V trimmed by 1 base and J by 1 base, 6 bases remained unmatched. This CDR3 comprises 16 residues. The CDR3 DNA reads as TGTGCCAGCAGCGTAAGTGCTACAGGGGGCCAAGAGACCCAGTACTTC. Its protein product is CASSVSATGGQETQYF.

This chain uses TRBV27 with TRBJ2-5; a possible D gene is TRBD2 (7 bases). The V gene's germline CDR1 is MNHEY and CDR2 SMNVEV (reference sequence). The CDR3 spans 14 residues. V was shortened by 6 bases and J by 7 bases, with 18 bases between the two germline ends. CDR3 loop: CASRGAGGGTTQYF. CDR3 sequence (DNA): TGTGCCAGCAGGGGGGCCGGCGGGGGTACGACCCAGTACTTC.

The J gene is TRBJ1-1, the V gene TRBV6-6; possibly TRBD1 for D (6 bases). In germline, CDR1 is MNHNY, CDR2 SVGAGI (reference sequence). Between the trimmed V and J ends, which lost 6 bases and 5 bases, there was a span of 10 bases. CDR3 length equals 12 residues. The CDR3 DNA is TGTGCCAGCAGCCTCACAGGGACTGAAGCTTTCTTT. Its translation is CASSLTGTEAFF.

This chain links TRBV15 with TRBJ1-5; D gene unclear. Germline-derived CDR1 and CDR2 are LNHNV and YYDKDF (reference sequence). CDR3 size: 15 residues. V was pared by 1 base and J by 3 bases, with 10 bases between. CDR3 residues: CATSRAGGNNQPQHF. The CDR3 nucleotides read TGTGCCACCAGCAGAGCCGGTGGAAACAATCAGCCCCAGCATTTT.

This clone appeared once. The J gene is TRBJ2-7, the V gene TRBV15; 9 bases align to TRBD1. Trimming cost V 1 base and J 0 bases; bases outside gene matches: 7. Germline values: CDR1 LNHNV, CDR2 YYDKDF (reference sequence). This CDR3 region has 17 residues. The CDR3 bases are TGTGCCACCAGCAGAGGGACGGGGACAGGGAGCTCCTACGAGCAGTACTTC. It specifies CATSRGTGTGSSYEQYF.